The subject of this entry is one T cell receptor (beta chain). There is no known antigen for this receptor. The record has no base qualities; no much larger clone is one base away. The data derive from a study of beta chain features in type 1 diabetes listed by TCRdb under 2018. Broadly, across the study: Mean age, gender distribution, total cell number and subset yield did not differ between patients and healthy donors. Across all samples, 107,917,701 sorted cells were examined, and cell number per subset correlated strongly with RNA yield. Naive and central memory subsets were obtained from all 30 or so donors, but regulatory and stem cell-like memory subsets were isolated from only 8 patients and about eight healthy donors. In the study, TCRB repertoires of sorted circulating CD4+ T cell subsets from recently diagnosed type 1 diabetes patients were compared with those of matched healthy donors. The full study reports these points: Shorter templates might be favored by PCR, yet because patient and control samples were amplified and corrected together, any such skew would affect both groups equally. Only small numbers of individuals were included in the HLA sub-analyses, which left unresolved whether HLA type had any influence on TCRB rearrangement. At VDJ recombination sites, type 1 diabetes patients had fewer insertions and more deleted nucleotides, which implies abnormalities in thymic rearrangement. Because cDNA was sequenced instead of genomic DNA, activated cells with high expression could be over-represented, although the groups did not differ in activation or CD3 levels. Naive, central memory and regulatory TCRB repertoires appeared more similar among patients than among healthy donors. In all four CD4+ subsets, TCRB CDR3 length was moderately but significantly shorter in type 1 diabetes patients.

All of the isolated RNA was reverse transcribed with the High Capacity cDNA Reverse Transcription Kit, so expressed TCRB transcripts were sequenced. Deep immunoSEQ sequencing was performed on naive, central memory and regulatory T cell samples, with an average of roughly 4 million total reads per sample. After sorted cells were lysed in RLT buffer, RNA was extracted with DNase-treated RNeasy Micro or Mini kits, with the choice depending on cell number. Each cell subset was processed separately to prevent cross-contamination, with patient and healthy donor samples processed together. TCRB sequences were amplified from cDNA with the immunoSEQ multiplex PCR, producing 87-bp fragments spanning the CDR3 region. Sequencing of the amplicons was done on the Illumina HiSeq platform. In the authors' own workflow: PCR bias was computationally corrected using synthetic template baselines, reads within Hamming distance 2 were collapsed, and singletons that could not be merged were discarded. By aligning reads against IMGT, V, D and J genes, CDR3 length, and insertions or deletions at six rearrangement sites were assigned. Within each subset, clonotype counts were normalized to sorted cell number, after which true diversity and Gini coefficients were computed with the tcR R package. Repertoire sharing was quantified using the overlap coefficient calculated on TCRB nucleotide sequences. Out-of-frame TCRB sequences from naive cells were analyzed as a proxy for the pre-selection repertoire. TCRdb stores this immuneACCESS table with in-frame sequences only. Part of the clones is absent; in the studies checked, under half of the shortfall reflects unresolved V genes, and no reason is known for the rest. D and trimming were read from the DNA, whereas the V and J calls and clone size are those reported in that table. In all, the sample holds 300,000 or so clones, and about 13% of those were seen once. Together, the top ten hold roughly 0.015% of the sample.

Each donor gave one peripheral blood draw, averaging approximately 0.12 L, which was collected into heparinised tubes. Naive, central memory, regulatory and stem cell-like memory CD4+ T cells were sorted on a BD FACSAria II using a panel including CD45RO, CCR7, CD25, CD127, CD95 and CD27. Purity was above 98% for every sorted population. Right away, PBMCs were isolated by Lymphoprep density gradient centrifugation and were stained directly, with no culture step. Samples were stained and sorted in pairs, with one healthy donor and one patient per experiment, so that batch effects were minimized. Here V drops 11 bases and J drops 0 bases, and the junction holds 3 bases not matched to any gene. The germline V gene supplies CDR1 MDHEN and CDR2 SYDVKM. Reading from cysteine to phenylalanine, the CDR3 counts 13 amino acids. The kept DNA is CDR3 alone, 39 bases in frame from the first base.

The chain employs TRBV28 and TRBJ2-1; TRBD2 agrees with 8 junctional bases. Sequenced input: naive CD4+ T cells from blood. The label giving this sample's cell subset or site can be read as: true naive CD4+ T cells. The TCR originated in a woman under 30 with type 1 diabetes. At the DNA level, the sequence is TGTGCCGGCGGGACTAGCTCCTACAATGAGCAGTTCTTC. This codes for CAGGTSSYNEQFF.